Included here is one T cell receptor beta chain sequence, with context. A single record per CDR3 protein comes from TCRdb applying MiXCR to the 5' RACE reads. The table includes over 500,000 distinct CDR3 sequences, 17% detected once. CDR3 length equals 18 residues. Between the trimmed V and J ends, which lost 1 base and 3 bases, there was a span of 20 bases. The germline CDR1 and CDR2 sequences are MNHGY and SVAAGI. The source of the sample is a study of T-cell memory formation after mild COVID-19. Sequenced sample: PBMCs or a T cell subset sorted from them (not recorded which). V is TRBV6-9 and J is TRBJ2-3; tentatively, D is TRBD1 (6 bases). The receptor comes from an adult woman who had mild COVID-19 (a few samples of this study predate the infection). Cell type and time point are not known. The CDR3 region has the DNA TGTGCCAGCAGTTATTGGTTTGGCAGGGGTAGATGGACAGATACGCAGTATTTT. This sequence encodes CASSYWFGRGRWTDTQYF.